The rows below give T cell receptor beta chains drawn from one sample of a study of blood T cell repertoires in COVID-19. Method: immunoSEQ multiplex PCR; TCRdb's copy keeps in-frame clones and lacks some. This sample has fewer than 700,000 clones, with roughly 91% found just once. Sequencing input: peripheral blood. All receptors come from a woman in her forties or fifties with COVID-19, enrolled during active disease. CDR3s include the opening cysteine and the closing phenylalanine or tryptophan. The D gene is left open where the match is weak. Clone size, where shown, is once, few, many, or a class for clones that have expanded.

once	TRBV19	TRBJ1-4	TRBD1	CASSADRGSTNEKLFF	TGTGCCAGTAGTGCGGACAGGGGGTCGACTAATGAAAAACTGTTTTTT
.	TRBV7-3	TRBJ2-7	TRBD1	CASSPGQGSSEQYF	TGTGCCAGCAGCCCGGGACAGGGGTCTAGCGAGCAGTACTTC
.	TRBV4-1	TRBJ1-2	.	CASSQDRGTNYGYTF	TGCGCCAGCAGCCAAGATCGAGGTACTAACTATGGCTACACCTTC
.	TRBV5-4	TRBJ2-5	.	CASSFGNPQETQYF	TGTGCCAGCAGCTTCGGTAACCCCCAAGAGACCCAGTACTTC
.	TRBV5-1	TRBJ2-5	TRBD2	CASSRQRGQETQYF	TGCGCCAGCAGTCGCCAGCGGGGGCAAGAGACCCAGTACTTC
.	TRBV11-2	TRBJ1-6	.	CASSLGGTNSPLHF	TGTGCCAGCAGCTTGGGGGGAACTAATTCACCCCTCCACTTT
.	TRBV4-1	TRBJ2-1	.	CASSQDWGGSGNEQFF	TGCGCCAGCAGCCAAGATTGGGGGGGCTCAGGGAATGAGCAGTTCTTC
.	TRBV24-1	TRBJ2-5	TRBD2	CATGTPGLAAGGETQYF	TGTGCCACCGGTACGCCGGGACTAGCGGCTGGAGGGGAGACCCAGTACTTC
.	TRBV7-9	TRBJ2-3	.	CASSLMGGDTQYF	TGTGCCAGCAGCTTAATGGGGGGAGATACGCAGTATTTT
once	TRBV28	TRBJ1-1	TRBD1	CASMPGGNTEAFF	TGTGCCAGCATGCCAGGGGGCAACACTGAAGCTTTCTTT
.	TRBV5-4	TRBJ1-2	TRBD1	CASSRDRWEGGYTF	TGTGCCAGCAGCCGGGACAGGTGGGAAGGTGGCTACACCTTC
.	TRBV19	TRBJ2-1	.	CASSIRGWNEQFF	TGTGCCAGTAGTATAAGAGGGTGGAATGAGCAGTTCTTC
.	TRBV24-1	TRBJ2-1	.	CATSGGTPSEDEQFF	TGTGCCACCAGTGGCGGGACGCCATCTGAGGATGAGCAGTTCTTC
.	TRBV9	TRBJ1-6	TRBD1	CASRPGQGASPLHF	TGTGCCAGCCGCCCGGGACAGGGAGCTTCACCCCTCCACTTT
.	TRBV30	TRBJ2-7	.	CAWSAQAKEQYF	TGTGCCTGGAGTGCTCAGGCAAAAGAGCAGTACTTC
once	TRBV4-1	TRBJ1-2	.	CASSHPQDRYTF	TGCGCCAGCAGCCACCCTCAGGATCGCTACACCTTC
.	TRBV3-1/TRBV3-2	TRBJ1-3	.	CASSQVEGAGNTIYF	TGTGCCAGCAGCCAAGTGGAAGGGGCTGGAAACACCATATATTTT
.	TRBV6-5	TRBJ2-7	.	CASMRAPSYEQYF	TGTGCCAGCATGAGGGCTCCCTCCTACGAGCAGTACTTC
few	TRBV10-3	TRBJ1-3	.	CAIKLTDDGNTIYF	TGTGCCATCAAACTGACAGACGACGGAAACACCATATATTTT
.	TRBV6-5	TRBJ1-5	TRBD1	CASCPQGENQPQHF	TGTGCCAGCTGTCCCCAGGGGGAGAATCAGCCCCAGCATTTT
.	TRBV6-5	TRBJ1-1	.	CASRMPGVNTEAFF	TGTGCCAGCCGCATGCCCGGGGTGAACACTGAAGCTTTCTTT
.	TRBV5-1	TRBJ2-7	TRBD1	CASSPGTGVYEQYF	TGCGCCAGCAGCCCCGGGACAGGGGTCTACGAGCAGTACTTC
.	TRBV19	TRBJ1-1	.	CASSMIRGTEAFF	TGTGCCAGTAGTATGATCAGGGGAACTGAAGCTTTCTTT
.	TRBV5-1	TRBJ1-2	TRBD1	CASTIGQGESVGYTF	TGCGCCAGCACCATCGGACAGGGGGAATCAGTTGGCTACACCTTC
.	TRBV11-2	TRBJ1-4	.	CATSRGPNEKLFF	TGTGCCACCTCCCGCGGCCCTAATGAAAAACTGTTTTTT
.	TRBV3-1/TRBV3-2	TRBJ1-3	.	CASSRTFTGSSGNTIYF	TGTGCCAGCAGCCGAACTTTTACAGGGAGCTCTGGAAACACCATATATTTT